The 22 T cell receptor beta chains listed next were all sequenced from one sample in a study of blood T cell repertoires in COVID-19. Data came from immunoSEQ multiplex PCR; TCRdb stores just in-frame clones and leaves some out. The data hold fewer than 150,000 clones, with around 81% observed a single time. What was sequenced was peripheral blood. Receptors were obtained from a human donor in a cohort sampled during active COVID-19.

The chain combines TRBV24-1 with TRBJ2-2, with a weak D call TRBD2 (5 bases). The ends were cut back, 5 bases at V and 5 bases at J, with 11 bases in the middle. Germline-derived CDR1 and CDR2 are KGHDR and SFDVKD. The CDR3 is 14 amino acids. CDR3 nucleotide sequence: TGTGCCACCAGTGCGAACGGACTGACCGGGGAGCTGTTTTTT. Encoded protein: CATSANGLTGELFF.

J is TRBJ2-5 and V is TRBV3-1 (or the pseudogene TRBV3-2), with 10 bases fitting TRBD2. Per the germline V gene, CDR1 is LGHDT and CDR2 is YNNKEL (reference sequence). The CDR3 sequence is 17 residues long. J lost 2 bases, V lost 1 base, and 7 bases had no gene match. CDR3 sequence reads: CASSQVVPSGGQETQYF. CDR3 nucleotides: TGTGCCAGCAGCCAAGTGGTACCTAGCGGGGGACAAGAGACCCAGTACTTC.

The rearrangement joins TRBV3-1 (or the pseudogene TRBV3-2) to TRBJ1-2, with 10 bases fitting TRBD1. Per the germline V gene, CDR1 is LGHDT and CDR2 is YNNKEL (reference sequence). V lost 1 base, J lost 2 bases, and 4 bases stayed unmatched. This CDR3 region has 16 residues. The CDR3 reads CASSQGGTGANYGYTF. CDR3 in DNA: TGTGCCAGCAGCCAAGGAGGGACAGGGGCCAACTATGGCTACACCTTC.

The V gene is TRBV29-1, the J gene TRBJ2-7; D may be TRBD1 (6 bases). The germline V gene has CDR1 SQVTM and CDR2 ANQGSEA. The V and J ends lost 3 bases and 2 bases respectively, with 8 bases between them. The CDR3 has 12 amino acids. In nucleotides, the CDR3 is TGCAGCGTTGAGTGGACAGCCTACGAGCAGTACTTC. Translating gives CSVEWTAYEQYF.

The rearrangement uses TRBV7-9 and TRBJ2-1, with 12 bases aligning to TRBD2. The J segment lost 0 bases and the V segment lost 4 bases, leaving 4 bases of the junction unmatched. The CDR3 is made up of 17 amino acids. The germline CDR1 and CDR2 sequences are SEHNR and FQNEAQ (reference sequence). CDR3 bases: TGTGCCAGCAGCTCAACTAGCGGGGGGAGCTCCTACAATGAGCAGTTCTTC. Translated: CASSSTSGGSSYNEQFF.

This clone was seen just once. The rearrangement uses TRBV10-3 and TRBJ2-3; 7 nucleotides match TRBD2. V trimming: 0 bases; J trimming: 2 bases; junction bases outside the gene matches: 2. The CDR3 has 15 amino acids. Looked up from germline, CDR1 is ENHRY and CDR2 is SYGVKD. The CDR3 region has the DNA TGTGCCATCAGTGAGTCGAGCGGGGCCACAGATACGCAGTATTTT. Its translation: CAISESSGATDTQYF.

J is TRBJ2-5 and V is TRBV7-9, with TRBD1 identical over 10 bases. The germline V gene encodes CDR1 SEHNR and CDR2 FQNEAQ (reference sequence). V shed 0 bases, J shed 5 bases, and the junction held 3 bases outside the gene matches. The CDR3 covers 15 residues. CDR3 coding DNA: TGTGCCAGCAGCTTAGCGAGGGACAGGGGTGAGACCCAGTACTTC. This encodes CASSLARDRGETQYF.

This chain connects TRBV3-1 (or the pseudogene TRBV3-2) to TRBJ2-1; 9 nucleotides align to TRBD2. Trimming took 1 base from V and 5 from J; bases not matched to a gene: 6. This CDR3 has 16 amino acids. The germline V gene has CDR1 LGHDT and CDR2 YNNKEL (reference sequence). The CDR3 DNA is TGTGCCAGCAGCCAAGGGCGGGGGGGCCTTCACAATGAGCAGTTCTTC. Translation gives CASSQGRGGLHNEQFF.

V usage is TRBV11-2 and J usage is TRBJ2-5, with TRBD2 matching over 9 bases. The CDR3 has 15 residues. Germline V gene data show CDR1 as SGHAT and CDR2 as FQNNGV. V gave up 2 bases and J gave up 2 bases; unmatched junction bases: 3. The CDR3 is CASSLQAGGQETQYF. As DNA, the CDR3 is TGTGCCAGCAGCTTACAGGCGGGGGGGCAAGAGACCCAGTACTTC.

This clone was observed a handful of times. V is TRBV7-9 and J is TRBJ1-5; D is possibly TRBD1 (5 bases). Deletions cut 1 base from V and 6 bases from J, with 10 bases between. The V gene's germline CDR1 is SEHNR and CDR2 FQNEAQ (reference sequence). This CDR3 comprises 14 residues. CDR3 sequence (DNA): TGTGCCAGCAGCTTAGAAGGTCAGGGTCAGCCCCAGCATTTT. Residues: CASSLEGQGQPQHF. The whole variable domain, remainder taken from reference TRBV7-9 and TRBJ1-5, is DTGVSQNPRHKITKRGQNVTFRCDPISEHNRLYWYRQTLGQGPEFLTYFQNEAQLEKSRLLSDRFSAERPKGSFSTLEIQRTEQGDSAMYLCASSLEGQGQPQHFGDGTRLSIL.

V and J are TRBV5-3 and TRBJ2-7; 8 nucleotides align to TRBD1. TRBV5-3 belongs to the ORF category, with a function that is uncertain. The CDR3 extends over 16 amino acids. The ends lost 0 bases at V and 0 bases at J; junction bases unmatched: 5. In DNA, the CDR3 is TGTGCCAGAAGCTTGGGGCACACAGGGGGCTCCTACGAGCAGTACTTC. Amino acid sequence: CARSLGHTGGSYEQYF.

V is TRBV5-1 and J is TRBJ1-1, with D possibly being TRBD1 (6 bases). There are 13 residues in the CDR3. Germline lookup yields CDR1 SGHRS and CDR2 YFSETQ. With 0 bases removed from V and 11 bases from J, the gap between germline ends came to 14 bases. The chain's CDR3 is CASSLEAVRGAFF. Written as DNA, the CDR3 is TGCGCCAGCAGCTTGGAGGCAGTTAGGGGGGCTTTCTTT.

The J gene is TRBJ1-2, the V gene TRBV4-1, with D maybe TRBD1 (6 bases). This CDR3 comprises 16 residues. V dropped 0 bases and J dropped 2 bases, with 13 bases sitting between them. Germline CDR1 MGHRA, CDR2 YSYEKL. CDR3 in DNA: TGCGCCAGCAGCCAAGAAGGCCCAAGGGGGAACTATGGCTACACCTTC. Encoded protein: CASSQEGPRGNYGYTF.

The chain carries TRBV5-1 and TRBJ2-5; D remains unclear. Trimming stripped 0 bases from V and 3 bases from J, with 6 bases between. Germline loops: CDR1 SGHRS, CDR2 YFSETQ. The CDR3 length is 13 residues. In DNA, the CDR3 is TGCGCCAGCAGCTTGGCCCTAAAAGAGACCCAGTACTTC. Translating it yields CASSLALKETQYF.

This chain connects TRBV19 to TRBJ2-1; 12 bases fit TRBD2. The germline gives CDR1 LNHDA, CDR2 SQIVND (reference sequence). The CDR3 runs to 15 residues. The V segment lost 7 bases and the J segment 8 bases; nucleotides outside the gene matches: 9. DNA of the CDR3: TGTGCCAGTAACCCCCTAGCGGGGGGGCAAGATGAGCAGTTCTTC. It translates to CASNPLAGGQDEQFF.

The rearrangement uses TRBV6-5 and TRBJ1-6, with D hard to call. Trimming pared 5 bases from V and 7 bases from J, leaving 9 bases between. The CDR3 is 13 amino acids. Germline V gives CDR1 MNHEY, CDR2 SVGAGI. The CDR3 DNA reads TGTGCCAGCAGTCTAGGAGGGAATTCACCCCTCCACTTT. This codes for CASSLGGNSPLHF.

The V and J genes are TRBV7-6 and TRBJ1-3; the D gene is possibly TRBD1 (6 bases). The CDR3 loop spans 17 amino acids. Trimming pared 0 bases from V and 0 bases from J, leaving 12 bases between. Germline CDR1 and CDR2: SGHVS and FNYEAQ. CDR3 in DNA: TGTGCCAGCAGCTTAGCGTCGGGGGGCCTCTCTGGAAACACCATATATTTT. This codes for CASSLASGGLSGNTIYF.

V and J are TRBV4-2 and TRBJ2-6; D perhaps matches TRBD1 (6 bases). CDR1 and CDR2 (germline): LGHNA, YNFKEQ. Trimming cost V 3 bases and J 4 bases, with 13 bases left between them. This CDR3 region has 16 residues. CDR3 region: CASSHPTGAGANVLTF. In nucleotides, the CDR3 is TGTGCCAGCAGCCATCCGACAGGCGCCGGGGCCAACGTCCTGACTTTC.

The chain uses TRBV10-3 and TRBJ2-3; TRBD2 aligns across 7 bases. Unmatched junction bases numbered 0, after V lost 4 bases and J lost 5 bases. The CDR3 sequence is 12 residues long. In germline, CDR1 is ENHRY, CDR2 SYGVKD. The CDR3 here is CAISGGGDTQYF. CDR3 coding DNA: TGTGCCATCAGTGGGGGGGGAGATACGCAGTATTTT.

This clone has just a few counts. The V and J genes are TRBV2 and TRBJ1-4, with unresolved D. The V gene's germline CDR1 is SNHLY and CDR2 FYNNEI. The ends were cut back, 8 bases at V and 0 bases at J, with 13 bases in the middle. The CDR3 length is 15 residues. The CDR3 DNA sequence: TGTGCCAGCTCCCCGACTACCGCAACTAATGAAAAACTGTTTTTT. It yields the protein CASSPTTATNEKLFF.

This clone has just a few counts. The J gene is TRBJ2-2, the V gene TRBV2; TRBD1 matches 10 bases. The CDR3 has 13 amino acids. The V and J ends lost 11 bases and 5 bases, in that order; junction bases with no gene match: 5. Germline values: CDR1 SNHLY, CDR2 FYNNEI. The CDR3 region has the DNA TGTGCCGGCCGGGACAGGGGTACCGGGGAGCTGTTTTTT. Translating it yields CAGRDRGTGELFF.

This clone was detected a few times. CDR3 amino acids: CASSERGRQDYGYTF. Here the CDR3 DNA reads TGCGCCAGCAGTGAGAGGGGGCGCCAGGATTATGGCTACACCTTC. This chain uses TRBV10-2 with TRBJ1-2; 7 bases agree with TRBD1. CDR1 is WSHSY and CDR2 is SAAADI in the germline V gene. The CDR3 covers 15 residues. V shed 2 bases and J 5 bases; nucleotides not matched to a gene: 8.